The subject of this entry is one TCR beta chain. Germline CDR1 is MGHRA and CDR2 is YSYEKL. The CDR3 covers 15 residues. The ends were cut back, 0 bases at V and 1 base at J, with 9 bases in the middle. The data are from a study of shared T cell receptors in the human thymus. Sequencing was performed with immunoSEQ multiplex PCR; in TCRdb, only in-frame clones are kept and a portion is missing. The sample records hundreds of thousands of clones, 85% to 90% being singletons. A further study also used this sample, focusing on human thymus T cells. In that study: Having surgery to correct congenital heart defects, healthy Finnish infants acted as the donors. Thymic tissue was derived from resections collected during corrective heart surgery. Gene usage for V and J segments appeared biased in thymic and blood repertoires. Reports from related research described highly overlapping thymic repertoires among unrelated individuals.

The clonotype comes from a boy younger than two with a congenital heart defect. The chain links TRBV4-1 to TRBJ1-1; D is perhaps TRBD1 (5 bases). Sequencing input: thymocytes. The CDR3: CASSQERDGNTEAFF. The CDR3 DNA reads TGCGCCAGCAGCCAAGAGCGGGACGGGAACACTGAAGCTTTCTTT.